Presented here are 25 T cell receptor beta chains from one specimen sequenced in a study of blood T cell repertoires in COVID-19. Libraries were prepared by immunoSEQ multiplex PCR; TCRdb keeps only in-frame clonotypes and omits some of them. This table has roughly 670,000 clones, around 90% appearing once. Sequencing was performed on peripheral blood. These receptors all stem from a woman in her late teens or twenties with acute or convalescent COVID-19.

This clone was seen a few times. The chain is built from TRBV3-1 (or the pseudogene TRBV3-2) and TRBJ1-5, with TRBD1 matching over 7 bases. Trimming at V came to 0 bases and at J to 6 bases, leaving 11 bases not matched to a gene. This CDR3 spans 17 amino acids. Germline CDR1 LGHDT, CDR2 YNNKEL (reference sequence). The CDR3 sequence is CASSQENTGTEFQPQHF. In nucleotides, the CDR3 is TGTGCCAGCAGCCAAGAAAACACCGGGACAGAGTTTCAGCCCCAGCATTTT.

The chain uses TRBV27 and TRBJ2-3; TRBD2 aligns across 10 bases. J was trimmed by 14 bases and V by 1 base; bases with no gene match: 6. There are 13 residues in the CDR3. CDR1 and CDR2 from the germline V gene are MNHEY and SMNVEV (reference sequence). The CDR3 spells CASSLYIAGGLYF. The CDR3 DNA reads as TGTGCCAGCAGTTTATATATAGCGGGGGGCCTGTATTTT.

This CDR3 is CASSLTGGDTEAFF. In DNA form, the CDR3 reads TGTGCCAGCAGCTTAACAGGGGGGGACACTGAAGCTTTCTTT. V usage is TRBV11-2 and J usage is TRBJ1-1; 8 positions agree with TRBD1. The CDR3 runs to 14 residues. Germline loops: CDR1 SGHAT, CDR2 FQNNGV. V lost 2 bases and J lost 3; bases outside the gene matches: 2.

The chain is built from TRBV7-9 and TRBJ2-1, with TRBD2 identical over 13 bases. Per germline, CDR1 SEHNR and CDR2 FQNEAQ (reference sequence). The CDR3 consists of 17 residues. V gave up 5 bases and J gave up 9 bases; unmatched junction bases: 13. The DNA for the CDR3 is TGTGCCAGCAGCCAAGACCTACTAGCGGGGGGGCGCGGTGAGCAGTTCTTC. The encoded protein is CASSQDLLAGGRGEQFF.

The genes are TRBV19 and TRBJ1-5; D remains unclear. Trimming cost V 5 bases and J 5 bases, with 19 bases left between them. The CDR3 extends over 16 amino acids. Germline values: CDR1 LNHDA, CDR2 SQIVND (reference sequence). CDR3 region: CASSSNPGVFDQPQHF. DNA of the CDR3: TGTGCCAGTAGTTCAAACCCGGGTGTTTTTGATCAGCCCCAGCATTTT. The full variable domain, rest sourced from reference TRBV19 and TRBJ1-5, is DGGITQSPKYLFRKEGQNVTLSCEQNLNHDAMYWYRQDPGQGLRLIYYSQIVNDFQKGDIAEGYSVSREKKESFPLTVTSAQKNPTAFYLCASSSNPGVFDQPQHFGDGTRLSIL.

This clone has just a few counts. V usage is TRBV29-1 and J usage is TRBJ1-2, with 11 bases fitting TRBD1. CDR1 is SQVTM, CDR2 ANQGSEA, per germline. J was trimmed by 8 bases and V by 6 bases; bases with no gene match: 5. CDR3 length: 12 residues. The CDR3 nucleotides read TGCAGCGTCGGGACAGGGGGTAGGGGCTACACCTTC. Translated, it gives CSVGTGGRGYTF.

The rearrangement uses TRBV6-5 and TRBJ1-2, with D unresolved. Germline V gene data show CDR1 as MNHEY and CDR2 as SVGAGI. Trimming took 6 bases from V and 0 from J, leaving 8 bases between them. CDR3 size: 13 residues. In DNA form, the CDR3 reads TGTGCCAGCAGGTACACGGCTAACTATGGCTACACCTTC. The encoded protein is CASRYTANYGYTF.

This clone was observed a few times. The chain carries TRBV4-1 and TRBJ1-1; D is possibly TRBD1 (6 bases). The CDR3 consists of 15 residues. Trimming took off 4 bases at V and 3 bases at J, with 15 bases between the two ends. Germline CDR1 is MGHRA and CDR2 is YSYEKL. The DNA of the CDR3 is TGCGCCAGCAGCCCCTGGGGAGGGGGGGACACTGAAGCTTTCTTT. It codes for CASSPWGGGDTEAFF.

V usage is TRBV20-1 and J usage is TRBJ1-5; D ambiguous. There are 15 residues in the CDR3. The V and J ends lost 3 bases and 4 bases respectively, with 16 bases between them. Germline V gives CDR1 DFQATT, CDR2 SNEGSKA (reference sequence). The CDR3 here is CSASVPVGGNQPQHF. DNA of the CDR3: TGCAGTGCTAGTGTCCCGGTCGGAGGGAATCAGCCCCAGCATTTT.

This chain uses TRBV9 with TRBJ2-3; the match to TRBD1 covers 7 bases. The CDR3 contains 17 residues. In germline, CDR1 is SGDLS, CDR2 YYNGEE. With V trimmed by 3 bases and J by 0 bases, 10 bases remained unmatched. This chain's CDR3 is CASSAQGGQLSTDTQYF. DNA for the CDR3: TGTGCCAGCAGCGCTCAAGGGGGACAGCTGAGCACAGATACGCAGTATTTT.

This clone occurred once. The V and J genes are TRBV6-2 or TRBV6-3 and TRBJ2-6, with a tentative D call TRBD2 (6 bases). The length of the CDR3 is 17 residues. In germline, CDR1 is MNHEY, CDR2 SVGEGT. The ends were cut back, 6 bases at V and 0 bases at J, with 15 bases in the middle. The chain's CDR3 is CASSWALLASGANVLTF. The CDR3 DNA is TGTGCCAGCAGCTGGGCCCTACTAGCCTCTGGGGCCAACGTCCTGACTTTC.

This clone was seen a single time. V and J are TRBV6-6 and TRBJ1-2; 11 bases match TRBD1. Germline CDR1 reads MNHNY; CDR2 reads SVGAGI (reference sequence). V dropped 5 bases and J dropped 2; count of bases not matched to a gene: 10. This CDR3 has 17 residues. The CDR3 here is CASSPRTGGLQNYGYTF. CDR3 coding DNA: TGTGCCAGCAGTCCCCGGACAGGGGGCCTCCAAAACTATGGCTACACCTTC.

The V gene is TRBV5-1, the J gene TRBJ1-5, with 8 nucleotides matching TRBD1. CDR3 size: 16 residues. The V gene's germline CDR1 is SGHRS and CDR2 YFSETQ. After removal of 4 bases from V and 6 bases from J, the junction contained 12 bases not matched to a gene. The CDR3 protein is CASSPLPGGAGQPQHF. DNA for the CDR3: TGCGCCAGCAGCCCCCTCCCAGGGGGCGCCGGTCAGCCCCAGCATTTT.

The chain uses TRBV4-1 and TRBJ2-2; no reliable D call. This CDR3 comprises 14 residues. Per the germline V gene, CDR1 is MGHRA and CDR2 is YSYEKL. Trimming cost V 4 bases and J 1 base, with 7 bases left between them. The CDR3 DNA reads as TGCGCCAGCAGCCCTCGACAGAACACCGGGGAGCTGTTTTTT. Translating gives CASSPRQNTGELFF.

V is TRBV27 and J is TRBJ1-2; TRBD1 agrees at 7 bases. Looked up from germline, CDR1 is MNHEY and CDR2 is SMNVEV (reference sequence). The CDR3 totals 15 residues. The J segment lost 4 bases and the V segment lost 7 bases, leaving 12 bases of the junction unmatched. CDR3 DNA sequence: TGTGCCAGCACACTGAGAGGGGGCGGTTTCTATGGCTACACCTTC. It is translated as CASTLRGGGFYGYTF.

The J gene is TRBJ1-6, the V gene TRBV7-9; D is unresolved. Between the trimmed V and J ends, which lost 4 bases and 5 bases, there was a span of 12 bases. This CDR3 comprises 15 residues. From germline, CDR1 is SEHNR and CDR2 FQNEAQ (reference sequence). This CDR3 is CASSSAWEDNSPLHF. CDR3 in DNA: TGTGCCAGCAGCTCAGCCTGGGAGGATAATTCACCCCTCCACTTT.

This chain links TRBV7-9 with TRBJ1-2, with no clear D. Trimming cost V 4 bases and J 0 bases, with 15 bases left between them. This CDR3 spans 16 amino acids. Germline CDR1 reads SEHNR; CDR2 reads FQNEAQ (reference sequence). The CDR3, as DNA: TGTGCCAGCAGCTCCAGTCTTCACCTAGCTAACTATGGCTACACCTTC. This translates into CASSSSLHLANYGYTF.

The CDR3: CAWSVKGAMNTEAFF. The CDR3, as DNA: TGTGCCTGGAGTGTTAAGGGGGCTATGAACACTGAAGCTTTCTTT. The chain carries TRBV30 and TRBJ1-1, with TRBD1 matching over 7 bases. Unmatched junction bases numbered 4, after V lost 0 bases and J lost 0 bases. Germline CDR1 and CDR2: GTSNPN and SVGIG (reference sequence). This CDR3 region has 15 residues.

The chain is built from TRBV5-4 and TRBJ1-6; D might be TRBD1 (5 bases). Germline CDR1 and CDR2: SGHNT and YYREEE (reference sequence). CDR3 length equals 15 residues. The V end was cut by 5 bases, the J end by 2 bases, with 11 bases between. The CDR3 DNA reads TGTGCCAGCAGAGAAGGGGTAACCTATAATTCACCCCTCCACTTT. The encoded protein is CASREGVTYNSPLHF.

CDR3 sequence reads: CASSELRTGWNQPQHF. Here the CDR3 DNA reads TGTGCCAGCAGTGAACTCAGGACAGGGTGGAATCAGCCCCAGCATTTT. The chain couples TRBV6-1 to TRBJ1-5; 8 bases match TRBD1. Germline values: CDR1 MNHNS, CDR2 SASEGT. CDR3 length: 16 amino acids. Trimming at V came to 2 bases and at J to 4 bases, leaving 7 bases not matched to a gene.

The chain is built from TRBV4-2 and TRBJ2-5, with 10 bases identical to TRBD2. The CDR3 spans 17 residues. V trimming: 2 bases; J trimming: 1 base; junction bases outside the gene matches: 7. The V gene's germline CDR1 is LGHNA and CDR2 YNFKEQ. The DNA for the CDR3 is TGTGCCAGCAGCCAAAACCCTAGCGGGGGCCTCCAAGAGACCCAGTACTTC. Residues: CASSQNPSGGLQETQYF.

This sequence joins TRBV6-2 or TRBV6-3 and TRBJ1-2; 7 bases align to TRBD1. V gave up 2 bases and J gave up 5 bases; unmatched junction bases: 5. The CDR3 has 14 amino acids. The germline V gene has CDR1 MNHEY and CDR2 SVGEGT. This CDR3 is CASSYLAGGYGYTF. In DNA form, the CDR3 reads TGTGCCAGCAGTTACCTTGCAGGGGGTTATGGCTACACCTTC.

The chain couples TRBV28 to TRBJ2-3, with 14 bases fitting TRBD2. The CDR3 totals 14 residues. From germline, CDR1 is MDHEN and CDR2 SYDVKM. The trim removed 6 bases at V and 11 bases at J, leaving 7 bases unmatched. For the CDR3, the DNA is TGTGCCAGCAGCGTGACTAGCGGGGGGGCCCGGCAGTATTTT. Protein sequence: CASSVTSGGARQYF.

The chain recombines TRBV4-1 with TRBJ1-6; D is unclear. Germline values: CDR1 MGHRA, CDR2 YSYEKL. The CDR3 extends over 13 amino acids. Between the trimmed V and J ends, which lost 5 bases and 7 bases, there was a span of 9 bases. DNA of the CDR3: TGCGCCAGCAGCGAAGGAACAAATTCACCCCTCCACTTT. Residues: CASSEGTNSPLHF.

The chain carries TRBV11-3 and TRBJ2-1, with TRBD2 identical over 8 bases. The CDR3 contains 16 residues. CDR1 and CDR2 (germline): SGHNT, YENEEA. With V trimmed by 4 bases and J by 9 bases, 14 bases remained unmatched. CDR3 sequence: CASSSLAGSRGGEQFF. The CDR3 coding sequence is TGTGCCAGCAGCTCATTAGCGGGCAGCCGGGGGGGTGAGCAGTTCTTC. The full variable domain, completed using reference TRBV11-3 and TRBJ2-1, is EAGVVQSPRYKIIEKKQPVAFWCNPISGHNTLYWYLQNLGQGPELLIRYENEEAVDDSQLPKDRFSAERLKGVDSTLKIQPAELGDSAVYLCASSSLAGSRGGEQFFGPGTRLTVL.